This TCR beta chain was observed in a study of blood T cell repertoires in COVID-19. Study context: Samples of COVID-19 (acute and convalescent) were obtained from the United States, Italy and Spain.

Participant-reported clinical history was the basis for cohort assignment. The method was immunoSEQ multiplex PCR; TCRdb's version includes in-frame clones alone and lacks a portion of them. The sample contains approximately 300,000 clones, roughly 85% of which appear only once. With 10 bases clipped from V and 6 bases from J, the junction kept 11 bases outside the gene matches. CDR1 and CDR2 from the germline V gene are WSHSY and SAAADI. The CDR3 spans 13 residues. This sequence joins TRBV10-2 and TRBJ2-7; 8 bases are shared with TRBD2. Sequenced input: PBMCs or T cells enriched from blood (not recorded which). The TCR comes from a woman between 25 and 40 years old who had recovered from COVID-19. In nucleotides, the CDR3 is TGCGCCACCTTAGCGGGGACCTTACTCGAGCAGTACTTC. This sequence encodes CATLAGTLLEQYF.